The 14 T cell receptor beta chains below come from one sample, sequenced in a study of cytomegalovirus exposure and HLA in healthy donors. PCR primers comprised 60 Vbeta and 13 Jbeta primers. Method: immunoSEQ multiplex PCR; TCRdb's copy keeps in-frame clones and lacks some. The table has around 250,000 clones, around 81% seen once. The sample comprised PBMCs. These receptors originate from a woman aged 55-69 years in good health and CMV-seropositive.

The rearrangement uses TRBV2 and TRBJ1-1; D unresolved. The CDR3 runs 11 residues. The germline V gene encodes CDR1 SNHLY and CDR2 FYNNEI. V was cut by 11 bases and J by 3 bases, with 10 bases left in between. CDR3 sequence reads: CAEDGYTEAFF. The CDR3 nucleotides are TGTGCCGAGGATGGGTACACTGAAGCTTTCTTT.

The rearrangement joins TRBV5-5 to TRBJ1-4, with 10 bases lining up with TRBD1. Trimming took 4 bases from V and 6 from J; bases not matched to a gene: 6. Germline CDR1 and CDR2: SGHKS and YYEKEE (reference sequence). This CDR3 has 15 residues. The CDR3 coding sequence is TGTGCCAGCAGCCGCGGGACAGGGGTCTATGAAAAACTGTTTTTT. This gives the protein CASSRGTGVYEKLFF.

V is TRBV19 and J is TRBJ1-2, with a weak D call TRBD1 (5 bases). CDR3 length equals 14 residues. V lost 3 bases and J 4 bases, leaving 12 bases between the germline ends. The germline CDR1 and CDR2 sequences are LNHDA and SQIVND (reference sequence). The CDR3 DNA reads TGTGCCAGTAGTATCGGGACTTTCACCTATGGCTACACCTTC. Translated, it gives CASSIGTFTYGYTF.

The gene calls are TRBV29-1 and TRBJ2-6, with 7 bases identical to TRBD1. V lost 5 bases, J lost 0 bases, and 7 bases stayed unmatched. The germline CDR1 and CDR2 sequences are SQVTM and ANQGSEA. The CDR3 is 16 amino acids. The CDR3 sequence is CSVYGTVYSGANVLTF. DNA for the CDR3: TGCAGCGTTTACGGGACAGTCTACTCTGGGGCCAACGTCCTGACTTTC.

This clone was picked up a small number of times. The genes are TRBV27 and TRBJ1-1, with D possibly being TRBD1 (6 bases). This CDR3 is built from 15 residues. Germline CDR1 is MNHEY and CDR2 is SMNVEV (reference sequence). V was clipped by 0 bases and J by 1 base, with 9 bases between them. CDR3 in amino acids: CASSLSIQGNTEAFF. CDR3 nucleotide sequence: TGTGCCAGCAGTTTATCCATACAGGGGAACACTGAAGCTTTCTTT.

The chain couples TRBV6-1 to TRBJ2-7; TRBD1 matches at 9 bases. The CDR3 runs 19 residues. Germline V CDR1 and CDR2: MNHNS, SASEGT. J was trimmed by 0 bases and V by 3 bases; bases with no gene match: 15. CDR3 nucleotides: TGTGCCAGCAGTGACCAGACAGGGGGACCTGGGAGATCCTCCTACGAGCAGTACTTC. This gives the protein CASSDQTGGPGRSSYEQYF.

The J gene is TRBJ2-7, the V gene TRBV14; the D is unclear. Trimming removed 4 bases from V and 3 bases from J, with 7 bases in between. This CDR3 has 12 residues. The germline V gene has CDR1 SGHDN and CDR2 FVKESK. The CDR3 bases are TGTGCCAGCAGCCGTTTCTTCTACGAGCAGTACTTC. As protein: CASSRFFYEQYF. Complete variable domain (other parts from reference TRBV14 and TRBJ2-7): EAGVTQFPSHSVIEKGQTVTLRCDPISGHDNLYWYRRVMGKEIKFLLHFVKESKQDESGMPNNRFLAERTGGTYSTLKVQPAELEDSGVYFCASSRFFYEQYFGPGTRLTVT.

This clone was seen more than once but under ten times. The rearrangement uses TRBV2 and TRBJ1-1, with D tentatively TRBD1 (6 bases). V lost 11 bases and J 5 bases, leaving 12 bases between the germline ends. Looked up from germline, CDR1 is SNHLY and CDR2 is FYNNEI. The CDR3 has 11 amino acids. The CDR3 protein is CAGRGFTEAFF. CDR3 nucleotide sequence: TGTGCCGGGAGGGGGTTTACTGAAGCTTTCTTT.

The J gene is TRBJ2-2, the V gene TRBV7-8; tentative D call: TRBD2 (5 bases). This CDR3 is 12 amino acids long. Germline CDR1 SGHVS, CDR2 FQNEAQ. CDR3 in DNA: TGTGGAGGGCCGCGGAACACCGGGGAGCTGTTTTTT. Translating it yields CGGPRNTGELFF.

This rearrangement joins TRBV5-1 to TRBJ2-5; 13 bases line up with TRBD2. CDR3 length: 17 amino acids. Losses at the gene ends were 4 bases for V and 1 base for J; bases not matched to a gene: 7. CDR1 and CDR2 (germline): SGHRS, YFSETQ. In nucleotides, the CDR3 is TGCGCCAGCAGCGGACCCAGGACTAGCGGGAGCCAAGAGACCCAGTACTTC. Its protein is CASSGPRTSGSQETQYF. Combining the CDR3 with reference TRBV5-1 and TRBJ2-5 gives the whole variable domain KAGVTQTPRYLIKTRGQQVTLSCSPISGHRSVSWYQQTPGQGLQFLFEYFSETQRNKGNFPGRFSGRQFSNSRSEMNVSTLELGDSALYLCASSGPRTSGSQETQYFGPGTRLLVL.

This rearrangement joins TRBV29-1 to TRBJ1-2; D gene unclear. The CDR3 loop spans 12 amino acids. The germline CDR1 and CDR2 sequences are SQVTM and ANQGSEA. The ends were cut back, 4 bases at V and 4 bases at J, with 10 bases in the middle. The CDR3 nucleotides read TGCAGCGTTGGGCAGGAAGGCTATGGCTACACCTTC. Translated, it gives CSVGQEGYGYTF.

This chain joins TRBV23-1 and TRBJ2-7; D is possibly TRBD2 (5 bases). TRBV23-1 belongs to the ORF category, with a function that is uncertain. CDR3 length: 21 amino acids. Deletions cut 4 bases from V and 4 bases from J, with 35 bases between. CDR3 DNA sequence: TGCGCCAGCAGTCTCACGAGAATTAGGGAGTGTGGACGCGGAGACTCGTACGAGCAGTACTTC. Protein: CASSLTRIRECGRGDSYEQYF.

This chain joins TRBV18 and TRBJ2-6; the match to TRBD1 covers 7 bases. CDR3 length: 15 amino acids. V lost 5 bases to trimming and J lost 2 bases; unmatched junction nucleotides: 3. Germline loops: CDR1 KGHSH, CDR2 LQKENI. The CDR3 nucleotides are TGTGCCAGCTCAATACAGGGGCCTGGGGCCAACGTCCTGACTTTC. Amino acid sequence: CASSIQGPGANVLTF. Combining the CDR3 with reference TRBV18 and TRBJ2-6 gives the whole variable domain NAGVMQNPRHLVRRRGQEARLRCSPMKGHSHVYWYRQLPEEGLKFMVYLQKENIIDESGMPKERFSAEFPKEGPSILRIQQVVRGDSAAYFCASSIQGPGANVLTFGAGSRLTVL.

The J gene is TRBJ1-5, the V gene TRBV29-1, with a tentative D call TRBD1 (6 bases). Germline V lookup: CDR1 SQVTM, CDR2 ANQGSEA. Between the trimmed V and J ends, which lost 7 bases and 0 bases, there was a span of 10 bases. The CDR3 runs to 13 residues. The CDR3 region is CSAGVNSNQPQHF. The CDR3 nucleotides are TGCAGCGCAGGGGTTAATAGCAATCAGCCCCAGCATTTT. The full variable domain, with the rest looked up from reference TRBV29-1 and TRBJ1-5, is SAVISQKPSRDICQRGTSLTIQCQVDSQVTMMFWYRQQPGQSLTLIATANQGSEATYESGFVIDKFPISRPNLTFSTLTVSNMSPEDSSIYLCSAGVNSNQPQHFGDGTRLSIL.